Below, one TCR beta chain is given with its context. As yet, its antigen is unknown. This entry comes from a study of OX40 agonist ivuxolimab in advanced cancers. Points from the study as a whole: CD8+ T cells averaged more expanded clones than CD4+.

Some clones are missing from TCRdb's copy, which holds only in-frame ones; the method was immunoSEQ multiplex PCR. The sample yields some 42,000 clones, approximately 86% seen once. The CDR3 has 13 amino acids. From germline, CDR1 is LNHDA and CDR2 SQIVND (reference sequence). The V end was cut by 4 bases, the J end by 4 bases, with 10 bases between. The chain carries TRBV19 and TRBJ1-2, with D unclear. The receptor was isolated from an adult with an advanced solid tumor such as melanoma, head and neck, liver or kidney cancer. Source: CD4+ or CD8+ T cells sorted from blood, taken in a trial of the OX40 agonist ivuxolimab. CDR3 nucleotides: TGTGCCAGTAGTAGCGGAGGGCTCTATGGCTACACCTTC. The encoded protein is CASSSGGLYGYTF.